This T cell receptor beta chain was captured in a study of blood T cells in healthy people across ages (dated by TCRdb to 2015 to 2017). Looking at the study overall: In model experiments, roughly one uniquely barcoded TCR beta cDNA molecule per two T cells was captured by template switching. Four age groups were formed from the donors: young (average about 15 years), middle-aged (around 37), aged (under 70) and long-lived (roughly 81). The study analyzed two additional independent replicas of 1 million unique cDNA reads from the same blood draw for two donors, one aged 18 to 29 and one aged 80 or older. To avoid experimental bias, donors of different ages were distributed randomly across sequencing lanes. Using deep sequencing normalized with unique cDNA molecular identifiers, the study measured how TCR beta repertoire diversity changes with age.

Libraries were constructed by 5' RACE. Sequencer: Illumina HiSeq 2500. A second PCR of about 7 to 12 cycles was run with a J-beta primer mix and a sample-barcoded 5' primer. A template-switch 5' adaptor carrying 12 random nucleotides introduced a unique molecular identifier onto each TCR beta cDNA molecule. At least 3 million CDR3-containing paired-end reads were obtained from each sample. All of the RNA was converted into first-strand cDNA using the Mint cDNA synthesis kit, with a TRBC-specific oligonucleotide serving as the primer. Following uracil-DNA glycosylase treatment, a first 18-cycle PCR with universal primers M1SS and BC2_uni_R was performed on all cDNA. The source study handled its data this way. Each sample was normalized by randomly selecting 1 million high-quality reads, each carrying a distinct molecular identifier. Instead of being binned into consensus sequences, reads that shared molecular identifiers were thrown out. MiTCR, run with a Q25 quality threshold and the strictest error-elimination algorithm, handled CDR3 identification, clonotype clustering and error correction. Lower-bound total TCR beta diversity was estimated with a nonparametric unseen species model using Euler transformation. TCRdb handled the public reads itself, with Q25 trimming in fastp and clone calling in MiXCR, and kept productive beta chains. Every CDR3 protein is listed once, alongside the most common genes and DNA of its rows. These V and J calls originate from TCRdb's pipeline instead of the authors' own analysis. For this sample there are more than 550,000 distinct CDR3 sequences; 20% to 25% appear just once. Clones ranked in the top ten supply about 22% of the sample.

As to this clonotype: Its binding antigen is unknown. Per-nucleotide qualities are absent, and no much larger clonotype sits a single base away.

CDR1 SGHRS and CDR2 YFSETQ were looked up in the germline V gene. From the cysteine up to the phenylalanine, the CDR3 has a length of 16 residues. The retained sequence is limited to the CDR3, 48 bases, with the frame set at the first base. V is cut back by 6 bases and J by 4 bases, with 14 bases in the junction unmatched. Paper-wide results and their limitations: Observed TCR beta diversity per million T cells fell roughly linearly with age, and a significant reduction was already apparent by age approximately 41. The percentage of naive T cells measured by flow cytometry correlated strongly with observed TCR beta diversity. Because profiling used bulk unsorted PBMCs, naive and antigen-experienced compartments could not be compared conclusively. Compared with the aged group, more naive CD4+ T cells, fewer expanded clones and increased TCR diversity were shown by the long-lived group, suggesting age selection. Estimates of total diversity from one million sequenced T cells were regarded as lower bounds and underestimates. Donor CMV infection status was unknown, potentially confounding age-related changes in expanded clonotypes.

Donors were roughly 40 systemically healthy Caucasian individuals from Russia aged about 6 to 100 years. Each donor gave around 9.8 milliliters of peripheral blood, collected into EDTA-treated Vacutainer tubes. Ficoll-Paque density-gradient centrifugation was used to isolate PBMCs, with at least 6.5 million obtained per sample. Trizol reagent was used to extract total RNA from PBMCs, with at least 5.5 micrograms per sample. The percentages of naive CD45RAhigh/CD27high T cells were determined by flow cytometry on a PBMC aliquot from every donor. The source material was blood. This sequence was found in a man in his 70s in good health. This receptor chain uses TRBV5-1 and TRBJ2-3, and 7 junction bases match TRBD1. DNA sequence: TGCGCCAGCACCAACAGGGGCGGAACCCCAGCAGATACGCAGTATTTT. Its translation reads: CASTNRGGTPADTQYF.